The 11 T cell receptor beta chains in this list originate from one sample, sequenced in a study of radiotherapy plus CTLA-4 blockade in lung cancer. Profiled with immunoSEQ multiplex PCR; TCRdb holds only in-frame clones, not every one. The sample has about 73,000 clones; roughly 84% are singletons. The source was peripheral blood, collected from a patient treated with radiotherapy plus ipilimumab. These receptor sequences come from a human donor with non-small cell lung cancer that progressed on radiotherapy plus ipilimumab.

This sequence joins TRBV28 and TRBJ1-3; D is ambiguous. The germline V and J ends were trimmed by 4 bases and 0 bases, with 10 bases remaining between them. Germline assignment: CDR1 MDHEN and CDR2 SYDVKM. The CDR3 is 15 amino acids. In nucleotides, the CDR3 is TGTGCCAGCAGTTCTGACATCATCTCTGGAAACACCATATATTTT. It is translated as CASSSDIISGNTIYF.

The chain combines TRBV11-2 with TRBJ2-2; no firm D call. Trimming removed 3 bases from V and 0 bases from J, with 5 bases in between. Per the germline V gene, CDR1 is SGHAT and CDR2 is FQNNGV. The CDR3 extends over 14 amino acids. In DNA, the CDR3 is TGTGCCAGCAGCTTCAGACCGAACACCGGGGAGCTGTTTTTT. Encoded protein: CASSFRPNTGELFF.

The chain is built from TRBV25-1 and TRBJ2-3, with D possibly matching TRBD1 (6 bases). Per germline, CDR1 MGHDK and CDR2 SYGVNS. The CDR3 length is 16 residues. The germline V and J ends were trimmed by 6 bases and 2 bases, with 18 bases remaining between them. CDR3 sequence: CASSKTGRSYTDTQYF. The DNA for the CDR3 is TGTGCCAGCAGCAAAACAGGGCGCTCATACACAGATACGCAGTATTTT.

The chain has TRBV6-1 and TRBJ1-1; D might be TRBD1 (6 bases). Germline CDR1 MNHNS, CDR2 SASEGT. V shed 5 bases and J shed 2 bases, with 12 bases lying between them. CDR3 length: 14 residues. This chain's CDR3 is CASSHREANTEAFF. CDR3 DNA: TGTGCCAGCAGTCACAGGGAGGCAAACACTGAAGCTTTCTTT.

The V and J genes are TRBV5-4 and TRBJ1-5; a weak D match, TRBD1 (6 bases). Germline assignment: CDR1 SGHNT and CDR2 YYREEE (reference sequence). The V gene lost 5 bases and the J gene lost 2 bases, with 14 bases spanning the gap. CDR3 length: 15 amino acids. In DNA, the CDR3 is TGTGCCAGCAGACCGGGGACACTTCGCAATCAGCCCCAGCATTTT. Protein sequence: CASRPGTLRNQPQHF.

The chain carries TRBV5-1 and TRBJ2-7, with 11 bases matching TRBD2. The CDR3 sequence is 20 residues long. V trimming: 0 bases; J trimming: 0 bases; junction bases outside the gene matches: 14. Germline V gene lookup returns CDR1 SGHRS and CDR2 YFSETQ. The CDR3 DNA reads TGCGCCAGCAGCTTGGGTTTCGCTAGCGGGAGGTACCCCTCCTCCTACGAGCAGTACTTC. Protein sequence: CASSLGFASGRYPSSYEQYF.

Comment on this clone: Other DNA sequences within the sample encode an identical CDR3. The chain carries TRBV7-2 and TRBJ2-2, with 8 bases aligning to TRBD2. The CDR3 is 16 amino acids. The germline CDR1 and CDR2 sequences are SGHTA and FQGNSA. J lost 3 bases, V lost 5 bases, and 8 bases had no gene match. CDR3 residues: CASSPRTSTDTGELFF. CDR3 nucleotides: TGTGCCAGCAGCCCGAGGACTAGCACCGACACCGGGGAGCTGTTTTTT.

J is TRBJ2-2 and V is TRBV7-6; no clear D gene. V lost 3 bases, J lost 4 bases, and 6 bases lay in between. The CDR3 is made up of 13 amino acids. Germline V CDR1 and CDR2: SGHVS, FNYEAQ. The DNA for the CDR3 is TGTGCCAGCAGCTTCGGGCCCACCGGGGAGCTGTTTTTT. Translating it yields CASSFGPTGELFF.

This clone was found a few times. The chain's CDR3 is CASSPQGRDYGYTF. The CDR3 nucleotides read TGTGCCAGCAGCCCACAGGGTCGAGACTATGGCTACACCTTC. V is TRBV7-8 and J is TRBJ1-2; TRBD1 is a possible D gene (6 bases). Germline CDR1 SGHVS, CDR2 FQNEAQ. Trimming left V 5 bases short and J 3 bases short, with 13 bases between. This CDR3 has 14 amino acids.

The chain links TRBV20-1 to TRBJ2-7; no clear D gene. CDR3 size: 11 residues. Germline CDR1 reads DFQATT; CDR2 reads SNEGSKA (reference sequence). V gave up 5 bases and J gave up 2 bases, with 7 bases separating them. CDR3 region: CSADNPYEQYF. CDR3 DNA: TGCAGTGCTGATAACCCCTACGAGCAGTACTTC.

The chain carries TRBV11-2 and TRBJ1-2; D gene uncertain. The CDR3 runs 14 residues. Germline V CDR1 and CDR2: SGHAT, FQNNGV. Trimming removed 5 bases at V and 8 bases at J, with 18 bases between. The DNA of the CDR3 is TGTGCCAGCAGCCCAACGGTGACGGCCCCGGGCTACACCTTC. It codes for CASSPTVTAPGYTF.